The T cell receptor beta chain under discussion was sequenced for a study of blood T cell repertoires in COVID-19. The wider study: Some COVID-19 samples were acute and others convalescent; all came from the United States, Italy and Spain. PBMCs, B-cell-depleted T cells, or T cells were the source of the cDNA or gDNA that made up the material.

V shed 9 bases, J shed 2 bases, and the junction held 6 bases outside the gene matches. The CDR3 consists of 13 residues. CDR1 is SNHLY and CDR2 is FYNNEI in the germline V gene. Authors' methods: The assay estimated nucleated cells by amplifying reference gene primers. The table came from immunoSEQ multiplex PCR; TCRdb's copy has only in-frame clones and leaves some out. V and J calls and clone size are given by that table; D and trimming were obtained from the DNA. Among 44,000 or so clones listed, nearly 70% were seen once. Sample: peripheral blood. The receptor comes from a man at least 80 years old with acute or convalescent COVID-19. This chain links TRBV2 with TRBJ1-1, with 7 bases aligning to TRBD1. The CDR3 DNA follows: TGTGCCAGTGGGGACAGCTTTAACACTGAAGCTTTCTTT. Translation: CASGDSFNTEAFF.